The clone carrying this T cell receptor beta chain occurred once. Its antigen remains unidentified. Profiling relied on immunoSEQ multiplex PCR, and the TCRdb table lists in-frame clones only, not all of them. The table records about 110,000 clones, approximately 92% of them present only once. The data are from a study of siplizumab effects on memory and regulatory T cells. The study, taken as a whole, reports: Apparently key alloresponse contributors, naive T cells also seemed more diverse than memory cells.

V gave up 1 base and J gave up 1 base; unmatched junction bases: 1. This CDR3 is built from 15 residues. Germline V gene lookup returns CDR1 KGHSH and CDR2 LQKENI. The specimen sequenced was CD4+ T cells sorted from blood. The chain is built from TRBV18 and TRBJ2-3, with TRBD1 matching over 8 bases. The source of this sequence is a human donor in good health. The CDR3 region is CASSPLTGGTDTQYF. CDR3 sequence (DNA): TGTGCCAGCTCACCACTGACAGGGGGCACAGATACGCAGTATTTT.